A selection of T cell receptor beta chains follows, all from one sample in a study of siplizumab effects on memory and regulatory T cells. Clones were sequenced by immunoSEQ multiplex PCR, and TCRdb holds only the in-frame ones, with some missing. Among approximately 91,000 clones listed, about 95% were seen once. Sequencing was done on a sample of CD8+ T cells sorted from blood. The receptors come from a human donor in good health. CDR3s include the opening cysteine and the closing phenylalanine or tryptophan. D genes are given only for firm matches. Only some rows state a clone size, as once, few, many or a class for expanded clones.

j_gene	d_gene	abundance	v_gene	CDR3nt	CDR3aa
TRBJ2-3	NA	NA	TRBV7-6	TGTGCCAGCAGCCCCGAAGGTCTCACAGATACGCAGTATTTT	CASSPEGLTDTQYF
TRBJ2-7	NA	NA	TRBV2	TGTGCCAGCACCGAGGGGAGCGGAGCCTACGAGCAGTACTTC	CASTEGSGAYEQYF
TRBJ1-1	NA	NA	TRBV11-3	TGTGCCAGCAGCTTAAATGGGGCAGCGAACACTGAAGCTTTCTTT	CASSLNGAANTEAFF
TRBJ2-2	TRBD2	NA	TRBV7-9	TGTGCCAGCAGCCTGACTAGCGGGAGCACCGGGGAGCTGTTTTTT	CASSLTSGSTGELFF
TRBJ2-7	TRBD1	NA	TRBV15	TGTGCCACCAGCAGACCACCGGACAGGGATGACGAGCAGTACTTC	CATSRPPDRDDEQYF
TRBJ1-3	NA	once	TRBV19	TGTGCCAGTAGTCTACCTCCAAGGAGCTCTGGAAACACCATATATTTT	CASSLPPRSSGNTIYF
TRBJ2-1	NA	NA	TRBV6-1	TGTGCCAGCAGCTTAAACAATGAGCAGTTCTTC	CASSLNNEQFF
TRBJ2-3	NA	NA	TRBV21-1	TGTGCCAGCACCAAATTTCCGTGCAGGGGGCGAATCCTTAGCACAGATACGCAGTATTTT	CASTKFPCRGRILSTDTQYF
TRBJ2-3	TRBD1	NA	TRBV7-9	TGTGCCAGCAGAGACGGTCGTCGGGACAGGTTCCCAGATACGCAGTATTTT	CASRDGRRDRFPDTQYF
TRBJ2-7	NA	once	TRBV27	TGTGCCAGCAGTTTATTAGGGCGCGAGCAGTACTTC	CASSLLGREQYF
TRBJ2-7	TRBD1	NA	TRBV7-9	TGTGCCAGCAGCTCATGGGACAGGGAGGGCGAGCAGTACTTC	CASSSWDREGEQYF
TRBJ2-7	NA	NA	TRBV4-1	TGCGCCAGCAGCCAGGGCGCCCAGGGTGCTGGATACGAGCAGTACTTC	CASSQGAQGAGYEQYF
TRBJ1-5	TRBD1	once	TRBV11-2	TGTGCCAGCAGCTTAGAAGAACAGGGGGCAAATCAGCCCCAGCATTTT	CASSLEEQGANQPQHF
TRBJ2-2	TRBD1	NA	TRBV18	TGTGCCAGCTCACCACCGAGGACAGGGGGGACCGGGGAGCTGTTTTTT	CASSPPRTGGTGELFF
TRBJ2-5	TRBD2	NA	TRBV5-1	TGCGCCAGCAGCTTGGATAGCGGGAGCGTTGAGACCCAGTACTTC	CASSLDSGSVETQYF
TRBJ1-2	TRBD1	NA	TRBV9	TGTGCCAGCAGCGCAAGTGACAGGGGCCGGGGCTACACCTTC	CASSASDRGRGYTF
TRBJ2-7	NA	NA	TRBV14	TGTGCCAGCAGCCAAGTACACGAGCAGTACTTC	CASSQVHEQYF
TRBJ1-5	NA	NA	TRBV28	TGTGCCAGCAGTTTTAATCAGCCCCAGCATTTT	CASSFNQPQHF
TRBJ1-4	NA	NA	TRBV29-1	TGCAGCGTTGGGCCGGGGTGGGGCGAAAAACTGTTTTTT	CSVGPGWGEKLFF
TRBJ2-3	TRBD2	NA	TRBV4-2	TGTGCCAGCAGCCAACAGTTAGCGGGAGGGTTCACAGATACGCAGTATTTT	CASSQQLAGGFTDTQYF
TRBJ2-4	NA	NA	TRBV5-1	TGCGCCTGCAGCTTGAATCCGCGGGCGGCCAAAAACATTCAGTACTTC	CACSLNPRAAKNIQYF
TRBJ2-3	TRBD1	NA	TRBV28	TGTGCCAGCACCTTCGTAGGGGGCGGCACAGATACGCAGTATTTT	CASTFVGGGTDTQYF
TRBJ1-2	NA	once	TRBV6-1	TGTGCCAGCAGTGAACCCTTGCTGCCGACCAATGGCTACACCTTC	CASSEPLLPTNGYTF
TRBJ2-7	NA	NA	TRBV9	TGTGCCAGCAGCGCCGTTGACGGAACCTACGAGCAGTACTTC	CASSAVDGTYEQYF
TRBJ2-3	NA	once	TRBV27	TGTGCCAGCAGTTCTAGCGGCACAGATACGCAGTATTTT	CASSSSGTDTQYF
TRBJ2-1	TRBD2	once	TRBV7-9	TGTGCCAGCAGCCAAGCTAGCGGGAGGGCTGGCAATGAGCAGTTCTTC	CASSQASGRAGNEQFF
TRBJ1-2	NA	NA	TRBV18	TGTGCCAGCTCACCAGAGGGAACAGCTCGGAACTATGGCTACACCTTC	CASSPEGTARNYGYTF
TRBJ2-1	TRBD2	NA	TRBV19	TGTGCCAGTAGTGTACTAGCGGGAGACAATGAGCAGTTCTTC	CASSVLAGDNEQFF
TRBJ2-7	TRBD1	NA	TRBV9	TGTGCCAGCAGCGGAGGTGGGGGACAGGGGAAATACGAGCAGTACTTC	CASSGGGGQGKYEQYF
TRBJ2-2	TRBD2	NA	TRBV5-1	TGCGCCAGCAGCCCGGGGACTAGCGGGAGTCGGGCCGGGGAGCTGTTTTTT	CASSPGTSGSRAGELFF
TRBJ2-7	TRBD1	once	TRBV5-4	TGTGCCAGCAGCTTGGCCGGGGACAGGGCCCACGAGCAGTACTTC	CASSLAGDRAHEQYF
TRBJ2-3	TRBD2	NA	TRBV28	TGTGCCAGCAGTTTAGGACTAGCAACAGATACGCAGTATTTT	CASSLGLATDTQYF
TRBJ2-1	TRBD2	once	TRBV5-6	TGTGCCAGCAGCCCATATTATGGTGGGAGGGCCTCGGATGAGCAGTTCTTC	CASSPYYGGRASDEQFF
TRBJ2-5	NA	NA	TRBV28	TGTGCCAGCAGTACCCCCGCAGAGACCCAGTACTTC	CASSTPAETQYF
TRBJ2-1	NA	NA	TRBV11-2	TGTGCCAGCAGCACGACAGACAATGAGCAGTTCTTC	CASSTTDNEQFF
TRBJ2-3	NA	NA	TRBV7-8	TGTGCCAGCAGACGACCAGCGACAGCCATTAGCACAGATACGCAGTATTTT	CASRRPATAISTDTQYF
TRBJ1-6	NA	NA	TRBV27	TGTGCCAGCAGTTTATCGGCTGCTAATTCACCCCTCCACTTT	CASSLSAANSPLHF
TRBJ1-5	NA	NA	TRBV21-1	TGTGCCAGCGCCCAAACCAGGAGTCAGCCCCAGCATTTT	CASAQTRSQPQHF
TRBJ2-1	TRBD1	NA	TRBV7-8	TGTGCCAGCAGCTTACCGCCGGGACAGGGCTACAATGAGCAGTTCTTC	CASSLPPGQGYNEQFF
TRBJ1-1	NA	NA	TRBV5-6	TGTGCCAGCAGCACGGGGGTCACTGAAGCTTTCTTT	CASSTGVTEAFF
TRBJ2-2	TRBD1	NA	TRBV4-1	TGCGCCAGCAGCCAAGTCCTTAGGACAGGGGGCAACACCGGGGAGCTGTTTTTT	CASSQVLRTGGNTGELFF
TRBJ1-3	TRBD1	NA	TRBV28	TGTGCCAGCACGACGTCCCGGGACAGGGGTCCTCTACATGGGACCATATATTTT	CASTTSRDRGPLHGTIYF
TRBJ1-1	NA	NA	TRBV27	TGTGCCAGCAGCCGGGTCGGGCCTACTACTGAAGCTTTCTTT	CASSRVGPTTEAFF
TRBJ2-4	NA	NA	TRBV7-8	TGTGCCAGCAGCTTAAGTGTCCGGGACATTCAGTACTTC	CASSLSVRDIQYF
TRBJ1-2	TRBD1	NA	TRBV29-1	TGCAGCGCGCTGGGACAGTCTGACTATGGCTACACCTTC	CSALGQSDYGYTF
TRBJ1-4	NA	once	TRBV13	TGTGCCAGCAGCTTTGGCAGGGCTACTAATGAAAAACTGTTTTTT	CASSFGRATNEKLFF
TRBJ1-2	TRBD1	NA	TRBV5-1	TGCGCCAGCAGCTTGGAGTACGGGACAGGCTATGGCTACACCTTC	CASSLEYGTGYGYTF
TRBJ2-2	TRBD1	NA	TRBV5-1	TGCGCCAGCAGCTTAGGGACAGCCACCGGGGAGCTGTTTTTT	CASSLGTATGELFF
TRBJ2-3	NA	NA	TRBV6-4	TGTGCCAGCAGTGGGGGGGCCCTCGCAGATACGCAGTATTTT	CASSGGALADTQYF
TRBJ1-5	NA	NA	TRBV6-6	TGTGCCAGCAGTTACCTAGGACAAATCGGTCAGCCCCAGCATTTT	CASSYLGQIGQPQHF
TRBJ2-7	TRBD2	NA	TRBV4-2	TGTGCCAGCAGCCAAGAAGAGTCACTAGCGCTCTACGAGCAGTACTTC	CASSQEESLALYEQYF
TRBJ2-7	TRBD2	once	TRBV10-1	TGCGCCAGCAGTGCAACCCTGAAGAGGGACTACCCCTACGAGCAGTACTTC	CASSATLKRDYPYEQYF